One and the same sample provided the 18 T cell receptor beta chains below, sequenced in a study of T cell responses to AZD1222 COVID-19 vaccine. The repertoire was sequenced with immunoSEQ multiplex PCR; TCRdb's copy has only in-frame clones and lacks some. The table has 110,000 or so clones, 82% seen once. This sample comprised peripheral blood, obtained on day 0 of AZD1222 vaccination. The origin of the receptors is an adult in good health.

CDR3 region: CASSTAYYEQYF. Here the CDR3 DNA reads TGCGCCAGCAGCACGGCTTACTACGAGCAGTACTTC. The rearrangement joins TRBV10-2 to TRBJ2-7, with no clear D. V was trimmed by 6 bases and J by 3 bases, leaving 9 bases between them. The CDR3 sequence is 12 residues long. Germline V CDR1 and CDR2: WSHSY, SAAADI.

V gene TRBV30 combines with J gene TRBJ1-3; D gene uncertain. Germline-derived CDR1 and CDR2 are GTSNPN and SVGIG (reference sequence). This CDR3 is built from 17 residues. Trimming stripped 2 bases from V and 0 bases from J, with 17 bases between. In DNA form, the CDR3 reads TGTGCCTGGAGTCCCATCAACTCGTGGGGCTCTGGAAACACCATATATTTT. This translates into CAWSPINSWGSGNTIYF.

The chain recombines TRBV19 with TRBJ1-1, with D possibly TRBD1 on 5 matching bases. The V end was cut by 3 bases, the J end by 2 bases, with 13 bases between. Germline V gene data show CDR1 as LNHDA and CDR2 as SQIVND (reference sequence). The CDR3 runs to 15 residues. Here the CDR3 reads CASSIKGLLNTEAFF. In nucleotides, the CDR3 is TGTGCCAGTAGTATTAAGGGGCTGCTAAACACTGAAGCTTTCTTT.

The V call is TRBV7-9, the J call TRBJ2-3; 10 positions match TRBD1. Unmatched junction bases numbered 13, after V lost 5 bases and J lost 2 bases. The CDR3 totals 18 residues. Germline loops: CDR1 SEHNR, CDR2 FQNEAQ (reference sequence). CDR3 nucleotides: TGTGCCAGCAGCACATTCCCGGCAGGGACAGGGGTCACAGATACGCAGTATTTT. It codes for CASSTFPAGTGVTDTQYF.

CDR3 sequence reads: CASSYRRSTDTQYF. CDR3 sequence (DNA): TGTGCCAGCAGTTACAGGAGATCCACAGATACGCAGTATTTT. V and J are TRBV6-2 or TRBV6-3 and TRBJ2-3, with no clear D. Germline CDR1 MNHEY, CDR2 SVGEGT. Trimming cost V 2 bases and J 2 bases, with 8 bases left between them. The CDR3 contains 14 residues.

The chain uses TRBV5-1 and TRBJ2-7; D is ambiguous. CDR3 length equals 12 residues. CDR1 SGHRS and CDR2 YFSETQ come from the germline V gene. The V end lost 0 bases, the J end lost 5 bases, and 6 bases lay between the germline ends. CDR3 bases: TGCGCCAGCAGCTTGGTCGGGCACGAGCAGTACTTC. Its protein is CASSLVGHEQYF. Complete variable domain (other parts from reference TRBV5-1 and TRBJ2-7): KAGVTQTPRYLIKTRGQQVTLSCSPISGHRSVSWYQQTPGQGLQFLFEYFSETQRNKGNFPGRFSGRQFSNSRSEMNVSTLELGDSALYLCASSLVGHEQYFGPGTRLTVT.

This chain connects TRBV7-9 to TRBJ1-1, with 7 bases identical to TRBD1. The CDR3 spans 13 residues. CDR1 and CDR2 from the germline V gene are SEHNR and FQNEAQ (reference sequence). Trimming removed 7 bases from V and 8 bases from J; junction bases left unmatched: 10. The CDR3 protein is CASTLLGTAEAFF. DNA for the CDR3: TGTGCCAGCACCCTCCTCGGGACAGCCGAAGCTTTCTTT.

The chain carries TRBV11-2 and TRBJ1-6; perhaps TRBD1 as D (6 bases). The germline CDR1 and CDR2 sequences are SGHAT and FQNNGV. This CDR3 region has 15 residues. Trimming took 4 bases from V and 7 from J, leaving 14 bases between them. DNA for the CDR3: TGTGCCAGCAGCTCAGTGGGGGGGGCAAATTCACCCCTCCACTTT. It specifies CASSSVGGANSPLHF.

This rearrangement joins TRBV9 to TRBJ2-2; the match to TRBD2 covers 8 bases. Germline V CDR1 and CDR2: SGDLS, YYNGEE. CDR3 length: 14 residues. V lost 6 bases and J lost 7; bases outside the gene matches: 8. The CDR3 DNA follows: TGTGCCAGCAACTCCGGGACTAGTGGCGGGGAGCTGTTTTTT. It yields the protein CASNSGTSGGELFF.

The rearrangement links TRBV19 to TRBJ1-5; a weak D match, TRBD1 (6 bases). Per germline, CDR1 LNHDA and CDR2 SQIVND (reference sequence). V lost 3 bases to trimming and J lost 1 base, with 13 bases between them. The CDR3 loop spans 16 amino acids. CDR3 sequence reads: CASSIGQQGSNQPQHF. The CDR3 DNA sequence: TGTGCCAGTAGTATTGGACAGCAAGGGAGCAATCAGCCCCAGCATTTT.

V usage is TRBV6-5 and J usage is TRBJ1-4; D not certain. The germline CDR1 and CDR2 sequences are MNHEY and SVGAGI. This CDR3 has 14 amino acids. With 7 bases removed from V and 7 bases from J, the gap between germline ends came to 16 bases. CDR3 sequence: CASNPVGMGEKLFF. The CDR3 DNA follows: TGTGCCAGCAACCCCGTGGGGATGGGTGAAAAACTGTTTTTT.

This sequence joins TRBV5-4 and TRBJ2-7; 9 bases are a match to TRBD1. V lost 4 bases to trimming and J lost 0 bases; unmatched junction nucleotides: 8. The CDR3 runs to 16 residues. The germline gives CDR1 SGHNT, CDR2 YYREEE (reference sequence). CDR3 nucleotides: TGTGCCAGCAGCAGCCCCGGGACAGGGACCTCCTACGAGCAGTACTTC. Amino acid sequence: CASSSPGTGTSYEQYF.

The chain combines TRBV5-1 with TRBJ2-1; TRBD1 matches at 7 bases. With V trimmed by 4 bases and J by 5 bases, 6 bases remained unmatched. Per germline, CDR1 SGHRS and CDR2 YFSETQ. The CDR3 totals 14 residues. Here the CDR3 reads CASSALTGDNEQFF. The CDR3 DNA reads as TGCGCCAGCAGCGCCCTCACAGGGGACAATGAGCAGTTCTTC.

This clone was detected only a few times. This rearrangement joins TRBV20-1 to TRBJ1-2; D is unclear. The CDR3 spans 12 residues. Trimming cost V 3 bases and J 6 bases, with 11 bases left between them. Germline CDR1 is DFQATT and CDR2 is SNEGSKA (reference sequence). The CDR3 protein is CSASSWQDGYTF. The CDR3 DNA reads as TGCAGTGCTAGTTCCTGGCAGGATGGCTACACCTTC.

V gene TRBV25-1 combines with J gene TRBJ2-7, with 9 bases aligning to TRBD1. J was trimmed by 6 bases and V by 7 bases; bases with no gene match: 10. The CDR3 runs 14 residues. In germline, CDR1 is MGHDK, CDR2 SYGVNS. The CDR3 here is CASKTEQGAGEQYF. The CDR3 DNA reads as TGTGCCAGCAAAACAGAACAGGGGGCGGGCGAGCAGTACTTC.

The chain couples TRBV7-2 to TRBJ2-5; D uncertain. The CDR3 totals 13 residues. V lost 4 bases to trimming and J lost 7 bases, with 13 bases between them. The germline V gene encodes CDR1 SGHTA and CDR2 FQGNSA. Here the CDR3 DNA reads TGTGCCAGCAGCTCCGTGCGTTTTGGGACCCAGTACTTC. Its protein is CASSSVRFGTQYF.

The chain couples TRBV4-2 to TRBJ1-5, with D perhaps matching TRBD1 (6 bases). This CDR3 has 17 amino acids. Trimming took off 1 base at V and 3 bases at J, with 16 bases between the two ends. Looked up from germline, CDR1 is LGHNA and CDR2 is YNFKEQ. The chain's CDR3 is CASSQVGGATANQPQHF. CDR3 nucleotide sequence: TGTGCCAGCAGCCAAGTCGGGGGCGCGACTGCCAATCAGCCCCAGCATTTT.

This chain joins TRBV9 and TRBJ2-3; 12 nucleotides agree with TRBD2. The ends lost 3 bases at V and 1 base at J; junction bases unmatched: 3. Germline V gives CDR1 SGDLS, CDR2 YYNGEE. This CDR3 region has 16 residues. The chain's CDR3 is CASSARLAGGTDTQYF. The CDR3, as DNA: TGTGCCAGCAGCGCTCGACTAGCGGGGGGCACAGATACGCAGTATTTT.